This is a list of T cell receptor beta chains from one sample in a study of Graves' ophthalmopathy and Graves' hyperthyroidism. From the multiplex PCR reads, TCRdb called clonotypes with MiXCR, one entry per CDR3 protein. The sample yields more than 1,000,000 distinct CDR3 sequences, 35% to 40% seen once. The sequenced material came from peripheral blood or thyroid tissue (not recorded which). These receptors were taken from an adult man with Graves' hyperthyroidism. CDR3s include the opening cysteine and the closing phenylalanine or tryptophan. D genes are given only for firm matches. Where a row states a size, it is once, few, many or the class of an expanded clone; other rows omit it.

NA	many	TRBV2	14	TRBJ1-5	CASSEQGGNQPQHF	TGTGCCAGCAGTGAACAGGGAGGCAATCAGCCCCAGCATTTT
TRBD1	NA	TRBV5-5	17	TRBJ1-1	CASSLWDRKVWYVEAFF	TGTGCCAGCAGCTTGTGGGACAGGAAAGTTTGGTACGTTGAAGCTTTCTTT
TRBD1	NA	TRBV19	15	TRBJ2-7	CASSIWPGQTYEQYF	TGTGCCAGTAGTATTTGGCCGGGACAGACCTACGAGCAGTACTTC
NA	many	TRBV7-9	15	TRBJ1-2	CASSFIEGGSYGYTF	TGTGCCAGCAGCTTCATCGAGGGGGGGTCCTATGGCTACACCTTC
NA	NA	TRBV14	15	TRBJ1-1	CASSQVTAGGTEAFF	TGTGCCAGCAGCCAAGTGACGGCAGGCGGGACTGAAGCTTTCTTT
NA	once	TRBV15	14	TRBJ1-4	CATSRDRDGEKLFF	TGTGCCACCAGCAGAGATAGGGACGGTGAAAAACTGTTTTTT
TRBD1	NA	TRBV25-1	16	TRBJ2-7	CASSSPGQAFSYEQYF	TGTGCCAGCAGTTCTCCTGGACAGGCCTTCTCCTACGAGCAGTACTTC
NA	NA	TRBV20-1	13	TRBJ2-7	CSARRYFQYEQYF	TGCAGTGCTAGAAGGTACTTTCAGTACGAGCAGTACTTC
TRBD2	NA	TRBV28	16	TRBJ2-5	CASRGTSGSPTETQYF	TGTGCCAGCAGGGGGACTAGCGGGAGCCCAACAGAGACCCAGTACTTC
NA	NA	TRBV10-3	16	TRBJ2-5	CAISESGPERQETQYF	TGTGCCATCAGTGAGTCAGGGCCAGAGAGACAAGAGACCCAGTACTTC
NA	few	TRBV2	19	TRBJ1-2	CASSESRTLNPGPAGGYTF	TGTGCCAGCAGTGAATCCCGAACCCTAAACCCGGGGCCAGCGGGCGGCTACACCTTC
NA	NA	TRBV19	15	TRBJ2-6	CASSENRSSTWVLTF	TGTGCCAGTAGTGAGAACAGAAGCTCAACGTGGGTCCTGACTTTC
NA	NA	TRBV7-3	13	TRBJ2-7	CASSSPSSCEQYF	TGTGCCAGCAGCTCCCCTTCTTCCTGCGAGCAGTACTTC
TRBD2	many	TRBV2	16	TRBJ2-5	CASSVNGGRAGETQYF	TGTGCCAGCAGTGTTAATGGCGGGAGGGCCGGAGAGACCCAGTACTTC
NA	many	TRBV7-2	16	TRBJ1-5	CASSPQGYYSNQPQHF	TGTGCCAGCAGCCCCCAGGGTTATTATAGCAATCAGCCCCAGCATTTT
NA	NA	TRBV29-1	12	TRBJ1-2	CSVLDRSYGYTF	TGCAGCGTTTTAGACCGGTCCTATGGCTACACCTTC
NA	few	TRBV20-1	11	TRBJ2-2	CSASYSGELFF	TGCAGTGCTAGTTATTCCGGGGAGCTGTTTTTT
TRBD1	many	TRBV19	15	TRBJ1-6	CASSSIDRDNSPLHF	TGTGCCAGTAGCAGTATCGACAGGGACAATTCACCCCTCCACTTT
TRBD1	NA	TRBV4-2	15	TRBJ1-2	CASSHVGQGADGYTF	TGTGCCAGCAGCCATGTCGGGCAGGGGGCTGATGGCTACACCTTC
TRBD2	NA	TRBV29-1	14	TRBJ2-7	CSVRTSGGPDEQYF	TGCAGCGTTCGGACTAGCGGGGGTCCGGATGAGCAGTACTTC
NA	NA	TRBV9	18	TRBJ1-6	CASSEVLFRRPLYSPLHF	TGTGCCAGCAGTGAAGTCCTGTTCCGCAGACCGCTATATTCACCCCTCCACTTT
TRBD1	many	TRBV7-2	16	TRBJ1-4	CASSDLKTGDNEKLFF	TGTGCCAGCAGCGACCTGAAGACAGGGGATAATGAAAAACTGTTTTTT
NA	few	TRBV7-9	16	TRBJ2-7	CASSGEAGQSTYEQYF	TGTGCCAGCAGCGGAGAGGCGGGACAGAGCACCTACGAGCAGTACTTC
TRBD1	many	TRBV20-1	13	TRBJ1-1	CSALTGSKTEAFF	TGCAGTGCTCTGACAGGGAGTAAGACTGAAGCTTTCTTT
NA	NA	TRBV24-1	16	TRBJ2-3	CATSDPSSGYTDTQYF	TGTGCCACCAGCGACCCGTCGAGCGGGTATACAGATACGCAGTATTTT
NA	NA	TRBV20-1	15	TRBJ1-4	CSARLPKGTGEKLFF	TGCAGTGCTAGACTCCCGAAGGGGACGGGGGAAAAACTGTTTTTT
NA	once	TRBV7-9	17	TRBJ1-5	CASSYDMQGRSNQPQHF	TGTGCCAGCAGCTATGATATGCAGGGTCGAAGCAATCAGCCCCAGCATTTT
NA	NA	TRBV19	12	TRBJ1-4	CASSINKEKLFF	TGTGCCAGTAGTATCAACAAGGAAAAACTGTTTTTT
TRBD1	many	TRBV10-3	13	TRBJ2-5	CAISWDREETQYF	TGTGCCATCAGCTGGGACAGAGAAGAGACCCAGTACTTC